This TCR beta chain was documented in a study of brain T cells in children with intractable seizures. Profiled with immunoSEQ multiplex PCR; TCRdb holds only in-frame clones, not every one. The sample has 1,500 to 1,900 clones, roughly four fifths seen once. Only cases whose brain tissue showed the highest T cell transcript signatures were sequenced. Patients received at least one anti-epileptic drug before surgery. Trimming at V came to 7 bases and at J to 7 bases, leaving 9 bases not matched to a gene. This CDR3 has 13 residues. Concerning this clone: The antigen is undetermined.

Findings and caveats of the study: Only CDR3 sequence similarity suggested viral specificity, without known HCMV serostatus. Pre-surgery blood may have been undersampled, hiding some clones. Top 50 brain clonotypes included both public and private clones.

This rearrangement joins TRBV12-3 or TRBV12-4 to TRBJ1-2, with 7 bases identical to TRBD1. The starting material was resected brain tissue, obtained at surgery. The TCR was taken from a boy younger than 18 with focal cortical dysplasia and intractable seizures. CDR3: CASNPTGVSGYTF. In nucleotides, the CDR3 is TGTGCCAGCAATCCTACAGGGGTGTCTGGCTACACCTTC.